The present T cell receptor beta chain was sequenced within a study of OX40 agonist ivuxolimab in advanced cancers. This clone was seen only once. This table comes from immunoSEQ multiplex PCR, and its TCRdb copy is limited to in-frame clones, with some not included. The profile shows 100,000 to 150,000 clones, more than 85% of them singletons. This TCR came from an adult with an advanced solid tumor such as melanoma, head and neck, liver or kidney cancer. The source material was CD4+ or CD8+ T cells sorted from blood, sampled in a trial of the OX40 agonist ivuxolimab.

This CDR3 reads CASSLRQGEYEQYF. Written as DNA, the CDR3 is TGTGCCAGCAGCTTAAGGCAGGGGGAATACGAGCAGTACTTC. The chain is built from TRBV11-2 and TRBJ2-7, with TRBD1 matching over 7 bases. The CDR3 extends over 14 amino acids. V was clipped by 2 bases and J by 4 bases; unmatched bases: 5. The germline V gene has CDR1 SGHAT and CDR2 FQNNGV.